The entry below describes one T cell receptor beta chain. The data were obtained in a study of shared T cell receptors in the human thymus. This table comes from immunoSEQ multiplex PCR, and its TCRdb copy is limited to in-frame clones, with some not included. The sample carries hundreds of thousands of clones, approximately 83% recorded once. The length of the CDR3 is 15 residues. V gave up 3 bases and J gave up 0 bases, with 11 bases separating them. The germline V gene encodes CDR1 LNHNV and CDR2 YYDKDF (reference sequence). Separately, the same data were catalogued under a study of human thymus T cells. That paper states: Thymic repertoires of unrelated individuals were reported in related research to overlap highly.

The chain combines TRBV15 with TRBJ1-1; D possibly corresponds to TRBD1 (5 bases). The source is a girl in the first two years of life with a congenital heart defect. Sequenced material: thymocytes. CDR3 amino acids: CATSSRQLLNTEAFF. The CDR3 DNA reads as TGTGCCACCAGCAGCCGACAGCTATTGAACACTGAAGCTTTCTTT.